A single count supports the clone carrying this T cell receptor beta chain. This sample stems from a study of patients and donors after allogeneic stem cell transplantation. TCRdb itself ran the RT-PCR reads through MiXCR, one entry per CDR3 protein. This table has roughly 940,000 distinct CDR3 sequences, more than 15% appearing once. V lost 7 bases and J 5 bases, leaving 19 bases between the germline ends. Germline CDR1 and CDR2: SGHRS and YFSETQ. This CDR3 spans 15 amino acids. V usage is TRBV5-1 and J usage is TRBJ2-1; D perhaps matches TRBD2 (6 bases). The TCR comes from a human donor who was either an allogeneic HSCT recipient or a stem cell or donor lymphocyte infusion donor (not recorded which). It is not recorded whose cells these are; they may come from a transplant donor. Sequencing was carried out using blood, either unsorted or a sorted T cell fraction (not recorded which). The CDR3 reads CASAPGREANNEQFF. The DNA of the CDR3 is TGCGCCAGCGCCCCTGGTAGGGAGGCAAACAATGAGCAGTTCTTC.